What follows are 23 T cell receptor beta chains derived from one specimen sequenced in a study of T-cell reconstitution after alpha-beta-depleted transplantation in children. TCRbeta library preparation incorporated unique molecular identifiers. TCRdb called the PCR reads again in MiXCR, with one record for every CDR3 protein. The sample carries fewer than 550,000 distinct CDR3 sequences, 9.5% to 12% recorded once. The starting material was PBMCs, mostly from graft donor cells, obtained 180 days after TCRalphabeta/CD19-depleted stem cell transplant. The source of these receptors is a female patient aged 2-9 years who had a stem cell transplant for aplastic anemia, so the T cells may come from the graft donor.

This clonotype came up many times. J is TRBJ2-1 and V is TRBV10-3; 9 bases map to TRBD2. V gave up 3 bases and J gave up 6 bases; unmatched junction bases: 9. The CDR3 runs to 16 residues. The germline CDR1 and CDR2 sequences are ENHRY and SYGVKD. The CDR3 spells CAISERRREGANEQFF. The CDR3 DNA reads TGTGCCATCAGTGAACGGAGGCGGGAGGGCGCCAATGAGCAGTTCTTC.

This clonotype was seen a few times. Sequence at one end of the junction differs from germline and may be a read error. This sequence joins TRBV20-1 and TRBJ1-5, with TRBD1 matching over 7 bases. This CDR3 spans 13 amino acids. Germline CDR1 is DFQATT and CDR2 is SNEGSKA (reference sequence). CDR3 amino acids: CCARTGINQPQHF. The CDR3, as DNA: TGCTGTGCTAGGACAGGCATTAATCAGCCCCAGCATTTT.

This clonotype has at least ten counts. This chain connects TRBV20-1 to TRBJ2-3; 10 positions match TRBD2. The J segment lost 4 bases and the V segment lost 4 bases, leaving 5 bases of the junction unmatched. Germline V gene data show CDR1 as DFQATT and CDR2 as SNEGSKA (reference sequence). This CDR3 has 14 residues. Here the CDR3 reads CSAKLAGWADTQYF. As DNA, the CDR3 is TGCAGTGCTAAACTAGCGGGGTGGGCAGATACGCAGTATTTT.

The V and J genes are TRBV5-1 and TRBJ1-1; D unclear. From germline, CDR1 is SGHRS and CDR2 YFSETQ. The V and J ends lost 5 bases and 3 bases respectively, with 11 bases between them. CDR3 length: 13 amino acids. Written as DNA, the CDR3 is TGCGCCAGCAGGAGGGAAGGTTACACTGAAGCTTTCTTT. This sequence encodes CASRREGYTEAFF.

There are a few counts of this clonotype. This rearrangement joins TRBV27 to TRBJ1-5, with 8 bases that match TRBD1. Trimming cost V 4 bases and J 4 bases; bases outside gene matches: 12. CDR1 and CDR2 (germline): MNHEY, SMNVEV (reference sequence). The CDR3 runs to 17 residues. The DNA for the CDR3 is TGTGCCAGCAGTTGTGAGTATCTCGGACAGGGAAATCAGCCCCAGCATTTT. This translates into CASSCEYLGQGNQPQHF.

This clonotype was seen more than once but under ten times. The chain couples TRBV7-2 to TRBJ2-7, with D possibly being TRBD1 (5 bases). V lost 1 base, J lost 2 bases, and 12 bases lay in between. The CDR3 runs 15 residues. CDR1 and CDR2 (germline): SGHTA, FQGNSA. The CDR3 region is CASSLGGKGTYEQYF. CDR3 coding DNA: TGTGCCAGCAGCTTAGGTGGGAAGGGGACCTACGAGCAGTACTTC. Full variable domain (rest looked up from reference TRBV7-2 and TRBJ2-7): GAGVSQSPSNKVTEKGKDVELRCDPISGHTALYWYRQSLGQGLEFLIYFQGNSAPDKSGLPSDRFSAERTGGSVSTLTIQRTQQEDSAVYLCASSLGGKGTYEQYFGPGTRLTVT.

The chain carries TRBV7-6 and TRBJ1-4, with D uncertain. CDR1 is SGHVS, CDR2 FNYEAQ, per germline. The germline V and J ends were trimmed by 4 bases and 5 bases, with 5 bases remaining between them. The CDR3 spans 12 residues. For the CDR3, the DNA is TGTGCCAGCAGCTCACCGAATGAAAAACTGTTTTTT. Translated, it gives CASSSPNEKLFF.

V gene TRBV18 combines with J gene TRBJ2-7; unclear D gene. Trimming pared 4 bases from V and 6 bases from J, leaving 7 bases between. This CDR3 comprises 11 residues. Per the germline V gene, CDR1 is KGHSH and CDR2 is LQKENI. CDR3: CASSHGSEQYV. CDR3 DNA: TGTGCCAGCTCACACGGAAGCGAGCAGTACGTC.

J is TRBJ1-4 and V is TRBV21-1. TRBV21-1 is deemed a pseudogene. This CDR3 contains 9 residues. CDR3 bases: TGTGCCAGCAGCCCGCTTCTGCTATTT. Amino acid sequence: CASSPLLLF.

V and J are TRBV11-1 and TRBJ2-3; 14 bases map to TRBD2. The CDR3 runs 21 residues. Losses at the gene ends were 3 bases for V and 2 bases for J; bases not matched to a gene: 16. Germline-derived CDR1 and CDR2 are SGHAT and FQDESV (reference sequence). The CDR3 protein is CASSLRGTSGSLATDTDTQYF. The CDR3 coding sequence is TGTGCCAGCAGCTTGCGCGGGACTAGCGGGAGTCTTGCTACCGACACAGATACGCAGTATTTT.

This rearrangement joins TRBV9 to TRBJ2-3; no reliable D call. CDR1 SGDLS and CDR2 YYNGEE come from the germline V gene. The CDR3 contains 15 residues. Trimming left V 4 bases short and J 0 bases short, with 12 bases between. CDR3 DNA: TGTGCCAGCAGCCCTATCGTCCCTAGCACAGATACGCAGTATTTT. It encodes CASSPIVPSTDTQYF.

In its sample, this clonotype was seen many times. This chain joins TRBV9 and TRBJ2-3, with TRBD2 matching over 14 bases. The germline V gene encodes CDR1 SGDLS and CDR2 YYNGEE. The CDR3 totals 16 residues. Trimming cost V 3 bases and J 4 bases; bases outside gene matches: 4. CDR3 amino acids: CASSERLAGGPDTQYF. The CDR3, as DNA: TGTGCCAGCAGCGAGAGACTAGCGGGAGGGCCAGATACGCAGTATTTT.

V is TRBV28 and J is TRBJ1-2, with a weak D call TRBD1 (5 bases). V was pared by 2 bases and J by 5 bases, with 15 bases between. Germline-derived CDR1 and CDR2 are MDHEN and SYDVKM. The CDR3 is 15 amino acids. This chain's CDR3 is CASSLGNRPRYGYTF. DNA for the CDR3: TGTGCCAGCAGTTTAGGGAACAGGCCGAGGTATGGCTACACCTTC.

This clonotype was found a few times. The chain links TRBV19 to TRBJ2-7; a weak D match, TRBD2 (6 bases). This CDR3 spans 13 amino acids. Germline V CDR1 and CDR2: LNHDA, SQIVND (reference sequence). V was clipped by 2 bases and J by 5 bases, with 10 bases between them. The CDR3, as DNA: TGTGCCAGTAGTATACGGGGGAGTGACGAGCAGTACGTC. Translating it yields CASSIRGSDEQYV.

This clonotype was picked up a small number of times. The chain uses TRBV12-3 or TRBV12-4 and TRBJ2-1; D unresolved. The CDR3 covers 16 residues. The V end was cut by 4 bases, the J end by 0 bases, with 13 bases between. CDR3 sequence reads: CASSSSAYPSYNEQFF. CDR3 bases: TGTGCCAGCAGTTCAAGCGCATACCCCTCCTACAATGAGCAGTTCTTC.

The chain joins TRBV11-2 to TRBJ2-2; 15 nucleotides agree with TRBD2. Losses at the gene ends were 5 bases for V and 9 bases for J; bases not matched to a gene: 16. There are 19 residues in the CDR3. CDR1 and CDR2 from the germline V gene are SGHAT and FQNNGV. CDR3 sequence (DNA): TGTGCCAGCAGCCCCCCCCGGACTAGCGGGAGGGCCGGGGGGAGGGAGCTGTTTTTT. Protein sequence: CASSPPRTSGRAGGRELFF.

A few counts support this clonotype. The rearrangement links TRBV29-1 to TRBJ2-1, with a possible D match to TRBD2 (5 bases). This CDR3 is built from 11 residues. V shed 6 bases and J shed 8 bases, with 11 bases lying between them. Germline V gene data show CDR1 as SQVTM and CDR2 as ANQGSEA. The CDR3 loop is CSVGDSYEQFF. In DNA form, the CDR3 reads TGCAGCGTGGGAGATAGCTATGAGCAGTTCTTC.

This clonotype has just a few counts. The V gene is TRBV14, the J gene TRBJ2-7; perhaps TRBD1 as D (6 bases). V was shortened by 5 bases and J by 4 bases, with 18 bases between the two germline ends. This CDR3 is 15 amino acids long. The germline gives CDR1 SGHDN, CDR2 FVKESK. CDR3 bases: TGTGCCAGCAGCGTAACTCCGGGACAACAGTACGAGCAGTACTTC. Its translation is CASSVTPGQQYEQYF.

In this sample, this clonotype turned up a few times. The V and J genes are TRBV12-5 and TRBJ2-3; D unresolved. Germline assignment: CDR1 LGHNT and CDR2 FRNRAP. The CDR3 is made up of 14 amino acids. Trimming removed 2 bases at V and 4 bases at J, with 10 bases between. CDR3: CASGLWQPADTQYF. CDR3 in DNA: TGTGCTAGTGGTTTGTGGCAGCCCGCAGATACGCAGTATTTT.

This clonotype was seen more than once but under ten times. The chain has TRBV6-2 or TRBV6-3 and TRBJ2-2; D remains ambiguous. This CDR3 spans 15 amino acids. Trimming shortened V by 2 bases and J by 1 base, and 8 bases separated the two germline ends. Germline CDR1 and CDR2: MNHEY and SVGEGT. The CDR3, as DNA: TGTGCCAGCAGTTACACTAAGCAGAACACCGGGGAGCTGTTTTTT. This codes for CASSYTKQNTGELFF.

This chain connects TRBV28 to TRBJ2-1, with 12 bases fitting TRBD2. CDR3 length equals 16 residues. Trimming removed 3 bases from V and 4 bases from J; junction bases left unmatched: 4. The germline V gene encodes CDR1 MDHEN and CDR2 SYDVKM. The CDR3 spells CASSFRTSGNYNEQFF. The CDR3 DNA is TGTGCCAGCAGTTTTAGGACTAGCGGGAATTACAATGAGCAGTTCTTC.

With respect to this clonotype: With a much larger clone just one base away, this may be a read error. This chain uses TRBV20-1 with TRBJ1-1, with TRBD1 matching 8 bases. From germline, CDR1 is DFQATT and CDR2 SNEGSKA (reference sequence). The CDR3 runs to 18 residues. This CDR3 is CCARDYRSRGRGNTEAFF. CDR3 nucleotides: TGCTGTGCTAGAGATTACCGGTCCAGGGGGCGCGGGAACACTGAAGCTTTCTTT.

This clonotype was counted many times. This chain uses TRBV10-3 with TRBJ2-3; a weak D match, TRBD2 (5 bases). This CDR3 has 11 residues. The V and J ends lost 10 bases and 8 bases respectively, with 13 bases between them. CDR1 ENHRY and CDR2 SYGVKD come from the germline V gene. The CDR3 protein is CATSPRGTQYF. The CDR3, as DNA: TGTGCCACCAGCCCCCGGGGTACGCAGTATTTT.